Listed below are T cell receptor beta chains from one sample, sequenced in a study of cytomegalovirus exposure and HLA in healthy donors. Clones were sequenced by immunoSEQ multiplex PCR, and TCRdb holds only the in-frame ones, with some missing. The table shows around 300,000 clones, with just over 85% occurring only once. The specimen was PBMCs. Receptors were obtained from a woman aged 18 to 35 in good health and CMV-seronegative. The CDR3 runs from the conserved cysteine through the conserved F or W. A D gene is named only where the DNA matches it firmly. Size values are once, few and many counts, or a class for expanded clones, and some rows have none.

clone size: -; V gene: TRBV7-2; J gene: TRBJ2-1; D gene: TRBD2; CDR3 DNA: TGTGCCAGCAGCTTAACTAGCGCAGACTACAATGAGCAGTTCTTC; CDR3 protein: CASSLTSADYNEQFF
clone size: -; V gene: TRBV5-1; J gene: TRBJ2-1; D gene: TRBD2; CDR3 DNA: TGCGCCAGCAGCCTATGGACTAGCGGGAGCTCCTACAATGAGCAGTTCTTC; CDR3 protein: CASSLWTSGSSYNEQFF
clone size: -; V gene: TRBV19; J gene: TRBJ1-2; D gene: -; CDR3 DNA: TGTGCCAGTCGGGATCTGCAAGGCTACACCTTC; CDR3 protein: CASRDLQGYTF
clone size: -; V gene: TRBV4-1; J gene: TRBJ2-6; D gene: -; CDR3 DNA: TGCGCCAGCAGCCAAGTTGTCTCCTCTGGGGCCAACGTCCTGACTTTC; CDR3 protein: CASSQVVSSGANVLTF
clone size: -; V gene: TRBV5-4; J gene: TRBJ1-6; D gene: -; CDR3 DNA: TGTGCCAGCAGCTTTAACAGGGCCTCGGGTTCACCCCTCCACTTT; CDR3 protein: CASSFNRASGSPLHF
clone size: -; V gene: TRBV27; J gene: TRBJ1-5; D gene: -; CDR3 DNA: TGTGCCAGCAGTTTGACTTTTGAAGGGGATTATAGCAATCAGCCCCAGCATTTT; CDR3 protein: CASSLTFEGDYSNQPQHF
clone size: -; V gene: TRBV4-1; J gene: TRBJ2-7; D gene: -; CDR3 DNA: TGCGCCAGCAGCCAAGTACCGAGCGGCAGGTTGTCCTACGAGCAGTACTTC; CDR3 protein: CASSQVPSGRLSYEQYF
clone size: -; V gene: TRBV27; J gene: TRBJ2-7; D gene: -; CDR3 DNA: TGTGCCAGCAGCCGAGGCGGGCGAGCCTCCTACGAGCAGTACTTC; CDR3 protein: CASSRGGRASYEQYF
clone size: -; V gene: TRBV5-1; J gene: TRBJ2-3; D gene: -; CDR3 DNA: TGCGCCAGCAGCTTGGCCCCCGGGGGTGTAGATACGCAGTATTTT; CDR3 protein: CASSLAPGGVDTQYF
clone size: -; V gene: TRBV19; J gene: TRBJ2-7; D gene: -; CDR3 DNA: TGTGCCAGTAGGGAACAGCTTAGCTCCTACGAGCAGTACTTC; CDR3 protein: CASREQLSSYEQYF
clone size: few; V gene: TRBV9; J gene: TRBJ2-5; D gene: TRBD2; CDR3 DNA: TGTGCCAGCAGCGTAGGGTCCCTTCGTAGCGGGGAGAGGGAGACCCAGTACTTC; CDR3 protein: CASSVGSLRSGERETQYF
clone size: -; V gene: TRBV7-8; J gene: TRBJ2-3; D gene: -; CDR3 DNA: TGTGCCAGCAGCCCCTCCGGGGTCGGCACAGATACGCAGTATTTT; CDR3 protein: CASSPSGVGTDTQYF
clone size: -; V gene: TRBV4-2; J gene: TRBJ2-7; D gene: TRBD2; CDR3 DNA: TGTGCCAGCAGCCAAGCAGCGATAGCGGGGAACTACGAGCAGTACTTC; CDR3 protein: CASSQAAIAGNYEQYF
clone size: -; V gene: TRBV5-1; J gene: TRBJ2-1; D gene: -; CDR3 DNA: TGCGCCAGCAGTCCACAGCCGAGCTCCTACAATGAGCAGTTCTTC; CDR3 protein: CASSPQPSSYNEQFF
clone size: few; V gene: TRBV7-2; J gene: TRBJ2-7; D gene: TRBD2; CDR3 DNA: TGTGCCAGCAGCCCCAGGACTAGCGGGAGCTCCTACGAGCAGTACTTC; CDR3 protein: CASSPRTSGSSYEQYF
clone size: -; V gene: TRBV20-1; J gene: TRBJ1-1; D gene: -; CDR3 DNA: TGCAGTGCTAAGAGTAACACTGAAGCTTTCTTT; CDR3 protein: CSAKSNTEAFF
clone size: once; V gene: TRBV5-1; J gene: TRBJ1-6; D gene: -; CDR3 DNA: TGCGCCAGCAGCCCCGCCGGGGAGTGGAATTCACCCCTCCACTTT; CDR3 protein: CASSPAGEWNSPLHF
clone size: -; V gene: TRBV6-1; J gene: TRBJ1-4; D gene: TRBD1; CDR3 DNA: TGTGCCAGCAACTGGGACAGGGGGTTCCCGTTTTTT; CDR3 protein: CASNWDRGFPFF
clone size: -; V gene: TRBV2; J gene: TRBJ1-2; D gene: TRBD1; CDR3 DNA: TGTGCCAGCAGTGGACAGGGGGAAGTCTATGGCTACACCTTC; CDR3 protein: CASSGQGEVYGYTF
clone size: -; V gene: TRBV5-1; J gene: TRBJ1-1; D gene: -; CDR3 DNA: TGCGCCAGCAGCTTGGGCCAGGTGCTTAGGATGAACACTGAAGCTTTCTTT; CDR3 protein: CASSLGQVLRMNTEAFF
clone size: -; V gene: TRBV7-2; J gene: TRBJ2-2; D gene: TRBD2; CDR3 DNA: TGTGCCAGCAGCTTAGTCGGGACTAGCGGGACCACCGGGGAGCTGTTTTTT; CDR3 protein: CASSLVGTSGTTGELFF
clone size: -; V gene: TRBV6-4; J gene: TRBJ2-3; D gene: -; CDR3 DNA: TGTGCCAGCAGCACCAGGGTCCTGACAGATACGCAGTATTTT; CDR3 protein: CASSTRVLTDTQYF
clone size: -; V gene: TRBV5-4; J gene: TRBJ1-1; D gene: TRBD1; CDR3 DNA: TGTGCCAGCAACCGACAGGGCAACACTGAAGCTTTCTTT; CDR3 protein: CASNRQGNTEAFF
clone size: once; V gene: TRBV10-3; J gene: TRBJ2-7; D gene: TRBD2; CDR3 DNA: TGTGCCATCAGCCCCGGGACTAGCGGGAGGGTGGTCTACGAGCAGTACTTC; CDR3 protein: CAISPGTSGRVVYEQYF
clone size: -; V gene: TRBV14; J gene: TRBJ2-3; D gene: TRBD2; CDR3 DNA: TGTGCCAGCAGCCCCCGGACTAGCGGGGGGTGGTATACGCAGTATTTT; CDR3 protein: CASSPRTSGGWYTQYF
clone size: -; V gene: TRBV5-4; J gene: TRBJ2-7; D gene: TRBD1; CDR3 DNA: TGTGCCAGCAGCTCTTCCCAGGGGGCGGGCGAGCAGTACTTC; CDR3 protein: CASSSSQGAGEQYF
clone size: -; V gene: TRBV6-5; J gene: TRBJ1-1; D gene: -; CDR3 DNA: TGTGCCAGCAGCCTCCGACAGGCGGATACTGAAGCTTTCTTT; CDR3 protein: CASSLRQADTEAFF
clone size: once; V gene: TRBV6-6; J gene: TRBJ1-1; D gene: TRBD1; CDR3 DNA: TGTGCCAGCAGTTACTCGCAGGGGGACACTGAAGCTTTCTTT; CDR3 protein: CASSYSQGDTEAFF
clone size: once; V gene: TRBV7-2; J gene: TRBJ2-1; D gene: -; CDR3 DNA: TGTGCCAGCAGCTTATCTCGGGGGGCGAGTTACAATGAGCAGTTCTTC; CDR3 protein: CASSLSRGASYNEQFF
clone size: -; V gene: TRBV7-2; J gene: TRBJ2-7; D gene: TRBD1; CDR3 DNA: TGTGCCAGCAGCTCCCGATGGGACAGGGTCTCCTACGAGCAGTACTTC; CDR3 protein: CASSSRWDRVSYEQYF
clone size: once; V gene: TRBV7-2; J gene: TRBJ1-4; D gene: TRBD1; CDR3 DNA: TGTGCCAGCAGCCCCCGGGGACAGGGGGGTGAAAAACTGTTTTTT; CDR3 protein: CASSPRGQGGEKLFF
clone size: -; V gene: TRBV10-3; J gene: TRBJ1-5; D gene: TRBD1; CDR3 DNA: TGTGCCATCAGTGGGACAGGGGATCAGCCCCAGCATTTT; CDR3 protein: CAISGTGDQPQHF
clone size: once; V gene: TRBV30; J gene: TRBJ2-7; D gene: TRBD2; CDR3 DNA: TGTGCCTGGAGGACTAGCGGGAGGTCCGAGCAGTACTTC; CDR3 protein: CAWRTSGRSEQYF